One and the same sample provided the 11 T cell receptor beta chains below, sequenced in a study of control samples from healthy donors and cancer patients. This table comes from immunoSEQ multiplex PCR, and its TCRdb copy is limited to in-frame clones, with some not included. Seen here are 150,000 to 200,000 clones, 85% to 90% observed once, and the top ten hold 12%. The sequencing sample was made of blood. The receptors were sampled from a man aged 25 to 45 in good health.

The genes are TRBV19 and TRBJ1-4; D possibly corresponds to TRBD1 (5 bases). Trimming took off 1 base at V and 2 bases at J, with 11 bases between the two ends. Germline loops: CDR1 LNHDA, CDR2 SQIVND (reference sequence). The CDR3 consists of 16 residues. The CDR3 loop reads CASSIGGAGTNEKLFF. The DNA for the CDR3 is TGTGCCAGTAGTATAGGGGGCGCGGGGACTAATGAAAAACTGTTTTTT.

This sequence joins TRBV6-5 and TRBJ2-7, with 8 positions matching TRBD1. The CDR3 has 12 amino acids. In germline, CDR1 is MNHEY, CDR2 SVGAGI. Losses at the gene ends were 5 bases for V and 3 bases for J; bases not matched to a gene: 0. CDR3 sequence: CASSTGGYEQYF. The CDR3 DNA follows: TGTGCCAGCAGTACAGGGGGCTACGAGCAGTACTTC.

The chain couples TRBV7-9 to TRBJ1-5; 7 nucleotides agree with TRBD1. Germline V gene data show CDR1 as SEHNR and CDR2 as FQNEAQ (reference sequence). CDR3 size: 14 residues. The V segment lost 3 bases and the J segment 5 bases; nucleotides outside the gene matches: 4. The CDR3 reads CASSLGRGDQPQHF. The CDR3 nucleotides read TGTGCCAGCAGCTTGGGCAGGGGGGATCAGCCCCAGCATTTT.

V is TRBV7-8 and J is TRBJ2-1; perhaps D is TRBD1 or TRBD2 (6 bases each). The CDR3 sequence is 13 residues long. V was pared by 1 base and J by 6 bases, with 7 bases between. Germline CDR1 reads SGHVS; CDR2 reads FQNEAQ. CDR3 bases: TGTGCCAGCAGCTTAGAGGGGGGCAATGAGCAGTTCTTC. Translating gives CASSLEGGNEQFF.

The chain joins TRBV6-6 to TRBJ1-5; D not resolved. Germline CDR1 reads MNHNY; CDR2 reads SVGAGI (reference sequence). V lost 2 bases and J lost 7, with 9 bases in between. This CDR3 has 13 amino acids. CDR3 nucleotide sequence: TGTGCCAGCAGTTACCAGGAGGGCCAGCCCCAGCATTTT. Amino acid sequence: CASSYQEGQPQHF.

The V and J genes are TRBV15 and TRBJ2-2; 12 bases agree with TRBD1. Germline V gives CDR1 LNHNV, CDR2 YYDKDF (reference sequence). This CDR3 is built from 16 residues. J was trimmed by 4 bases and V by 6 bases; bases with no gene match: 6. The CDR3 spells CATSSPGQGATGELFF. The CDR3 DNA is TGTGCCACCAGTTCACCGGGACAGGGGGCCACCGGGGAGCTGTTTTTT.

The chain has TRBV5-8 and TRBJ2-5; D is possibly TRBD2 (6 bases). CDR3 length: 13 amino acids. Looked up from germline, CDR1 is SGHTS and CDR2 is YDEGEE. V lost 2 bases and J 3 bases, leaving 8 bases between the germline ends. The CDR3 spells CASSFGGKETQYF. In DNA, the CDR3 is TGTGCCAGCAGCTTTGGAGGGAAAGAGACCCAGTACTTC. Based on the CDR3 plus reference TRBV5-8 and TRBJ2-5, the full variable domain is EAGVTQSPTHLIKTRGQQATLRCSPISGHTSVYWYQQALGLGLQFLLWYDEGEERNRGNFPPRFSGRQFPNYSSELNVNALELEDSALYLCASSFGGKETQYFGPGTRLLVL.

J is TRBJ2-1 and V is TRBV7-8, with 14 bases aligning to TRBD2. J was trimmed by 8 bases and V by 4 bases; bases with no gene match: 7. The CDR3 sequence is 16 residues long. Germline CDR1 is SGHVS and CDR2 is FQNEAQ. In DNA form, the CDR3 reads TGTGCCAGCAGCTACAGGACTAGCGGGAGGCAGGATGAGCAGTTCTTC. Protein sequence: CASSYRTSGRQDEQFF.

A note on this clone: Compared with germline, one end of the junction differs, possibly owing to a read error. The CDR3 loop reads CASSLAGGGTGELFF. The CDR3 DNA reads TGTGCCAGCAGCCTAGCGGGAGGAGGTACCGGGGAGCTGTTTTTT. The genes are TRBV7-7 and TRBJ2-2; TRBD2 aligns across 11 bases. The CDR3 spans 15 residues. CDR1 and CDR2 from the germline V gene are SSHAT and FNYEAQ (reference sequence).

The chain couples TRBV11-3 to TRBJ2-7; D is uncertain. The germline CDR1 and CDR2 sequences are SGHNT and YENEEA. The germline V and J ends were trimmed by 3 bases and 4 bases, with 7 bases remaining between them. This CDR3 contains 12 residues. CDR3 loop: CASSLDPYEQYF. The CDR3 coding sequence is TGTGCCAGCAGCTTGGACCCATACGAGCAGTACTTC. The variable domain in full, completed from reference TRBV11-3 and TRBJ2-7, reads EAGVVQSPRYKIIEKKQPVAFWCNPISGHNTLYWYLQNLGQGPELLIRYENEEAVDDSQLPKDRFSAERLKGVDSTLKIQPAELGDSAVYLCASSLDPYEQYFGPGTRLTVT.

This chain connects TRBV5-1 to TRBJ2-5, with 13 bases fitting TRBD2. The CDR3 totals 21 residues. V shed 2 bases, J shed 4 bases, and the junction held 20 bases outside the gene matches. Germline V gene lookup returns CDR1 SGHRS and CDR2 YFSETQ. The CDR3 nucleotides are TGCGCCAGCAGCTTCGTTTCCGGGACTAGCGGGATCCACCCCACGGGAGAGACCCAGTACTTC. Protein product: CASSFVSGTSGIHPTGETQYF.